The T cell receptor (beta chain) under discussion was sequenced for a study of cytomegalovirus exposure and HLA in healthy donors. General study points: When presence/absence was analysed, sequencing depth was taken to be roughly uniform across donors.

Primers: 60 Vbeta forward and 13 Jbeta reverse. Method: immunoSEQ multiplex PCR; TCRdb's copy keeps in-frame clones and lacks some. The repertoire holds 84,000 or so clones, with 62% as singletons. A word on this clone: What it recognizes is unknown.

CDR1 is KGHSH, CDR2 LQKENI, per germline. The CDR3 sequence is 15 residues long. The V gene lost 6 bases and the J gene lost 4 bases, with 15 bases spanning the gap. The genes are TRBV18 and TRBJ1-4; D uncertain. The sequenced material came from PBMCs. The TCR sequence derives from a woman aged 25 to 45 in good health and CMV-seropositive. The CDR3 DNA reads TGTGCCAGCTCCCCCGACCGGGGTAATAATGAAAAACTGTTTTTT. It yields the protein CASSPDRGNNEKLFF. Based on the CDR3 plus reference TRBV18 and TRBJ1-4, the full variable domain is NAGVMQNPRHLVRRRGQEARLRCSPMKGHSHVYWYRQLPEEGLKFMVYLQKENIIDESGMPKERFSAEFPKEGPSILRIQQVVRGDSAAYFCASSPDRGNNEKLFFGSGTQLSVL.